The next 28 T cell receptor beta chains were all read from a single sample in a study of cytomegalovirus exposure and HLA in healthy donors (dated by TCRdb to the late 2010s). Library preparation was by the immunoSEQ multiplex PCR assay. For the multiplex PCR, a mixture combining 60 forward primers for TCR Vbeta segments and 13 reverse primers for TCR Jbeta segments was used. TCRdb took this table from immuneACCESS and kept in-frame rearrangements with V and J called. Such tables lack part of the clones; where checked against another copy, unresolved V genes explain under half of the gap, and the rest is unexplained. This sample is represented by about 120,000 clones; about 75% of them were singletons. 2.5% to 3.5% of the sample lies in the top ten. The source material was PBMCs. The receptors derive from a woman between 40 and 55 years old in good health and CMV-seropositive.

This sequence joins TRBV19 and TRBJ2-3, with D hard to call. The CDR3 is made up of 13 amino acids. The germline gives CDR1 LNHDA, CDR2 SQIVND (reference sequence). V was trimmed by 5 bases and J by 6 bases, leaving 12 bases between them. This chain's CDR3 is CASSVTDGDTQYF. DNA for the CDR3: TGTGCCAGTAGTGTGACTGACGGGGATACGCAGTATTTT.

This chain connects TRBV15 to TRBJ2-7; D gene unclear. The germline V and J ends were trimmed by 0 bases and 3 bases, with 3 bases remaining between them. Germline CDR1 is LNHNV and CDR2 is YYDKDF (reference sequence). The CDR3 runs 12 residues. Written as DNA, the CDR3 is TGTGCCACCAGCAGAGACTACTACGAGCAGTACTTC. This sequence encodes CATSRDYYEQYF.

This sequence joins TRBV6-5 and TRBJ2-7; D uncertain. Trimming took off 0 bases at V and 7 bases at J, with 16 bases between the two ends. Germline V lookup: CDR1 MNHEY, CDR2 SVGAGI. This CDR3 has 15 amino acids. The CDR3 DNA sequence: TGTGCCAGCAGTTACTCGATCCGAGGTACGGGTGAGCAGTACTTC. It translates to CASSYSIRGTGEQYF.

The chain uses TRBV28 and TRBJ2-3; 9 nucleotides align to TRBD2. Germline CDR1 and CDR2: MDHEN and SYDVKM. The CDR3 loop spans 16 amino acids. J was trimmed by 2 bases and V by 5 bases; bases with no gene match: 8. The CDR3 loop reads CASSPQAGGYTDTQYF. CDR3 DNA: TGTGCCAGCAGTCCACAAGCGGGAGGTTACACAGATACGCAGTATTTT.

This chain connects TRBV6-5 to TRBJ1-1, with no clear D. Germline V CDR1 and CDR2: MNHEY, SVGAGI. Trimming pared 8 bases from V and 0 bases from J, leaving 7 bases between. CDR3 length equals 12 residues. Here the CDR3 reads CASGQMNTEAFF. CDR3 bases: TGTGCCAGCGGGCAGATGAACACTGAAGCTTTCTTT.

In its sample, this clone was seen once. The chain is built from TRBV29-1 and TRBJ1-2, with D perhaps TRBD1 (5 bases). Germline V gene data show CDR1 as SQVTM and CDR2 as ANQGSEA. The V end was cut by 2 bases, the J end by 4 bases, with 23 bases between. This CDR3 has 17 residues. CDR3 sequence reads: CSVERGEGILERYGYTF. CDR3 bases: TGCAGCGTTGAACGGGGGGAGGGGATACTCGAGCGCTATGGCTACACCTTC.

This clone was observed once. The chain employs TRBV7-2 and TRBJ2-3; 8 bases fit TRBD2. Germline V lookup: CDR1 SGHTA, CDR2 FQGNSA. The CDR3 runs 18 residues. The V segment lost 5 bases and the J segment 0 bases; nucleotides outside the gene matches: 13. CDR3: CASSPSGSIGVSTDTQYF. DNA for the CDR3: TGTGCCAGCAGCCCGAGCGGGAGTATAGGAGTTAGCACAGATACGCAGTATTTT.

For this clone: In the same sample, other DNA sequences code for this CDR3. The rearrangement joins TRBV5-4 to TRBJ1-5; D is possibly TRBD1 (5 bases). This CDR3 region has 15 residues. CDR1 and CDR2 from the germline V gene are SGHNT and YYREEE (reference sequence). Deletions cut 4 bases from V and 4 bases from J, with 15 bases between. CDR3 amino acids: CASSPGREANQPQHF. The CDR3 bases are TGTGCCAGCAGCCCAGGGAGGGAGGCGAATCAGCCCCAGCATTTT. Supplemented by reference TRBV5-4 and TRBJ1-5, the full variable domain reads ETGVTQSPTHLIKTRGQQVTLRCSSQSGHNTVSWYQQALGQGPQFIFQYYREEENGRGNFPPRFSGLQFPNYSSELNVNALELDDSALYLCASSPGREANQPQHFGDGTRLSIL.

The table lists this clone with a few counts. The J gene is TRBJ1-2, the V gene TRBV29-1, with 8 nucleotides matching TRBD1. The germline V gene has CDR1 SQVTM and CDR2 ANQGSEA. The CDR3 runs to 12 residues. With 6 bases clipped from V and 3 bases from J, the junction kept 3 bases outside the gene matches. The DNA of the CDR3 is TGCAGCGTGCAGACAGGGGACTATGGCTACACCTTC. Translating it yields CSVQTGDYGYTF.

The chain combines TRBV5-1 with TRBJ2-7; 7 bases line up with TRBD1. CDR1 SGHRS and CDR2 YFSETQ come from the germline V gene. V lost 2 bases to trimming and J lost 7 bases; unmatched junction nucleotides: 6. There are 13 residues in the CDR3. CDR3 DNA: TGCGCCAGCAGCTTCCGACAGGGTGATGAGCAGTACTTC. It encodes CASSFRQGDEQYF. Full variable domain (outside the CDR3, taken from reference TRBV5-1 and TRBJ2-7): KAGVTQTPRYLIKTRGQQVTLSCSPISGHRSVSWYQQTPGQGLQFLFEYFSETQRNKGNFPGRFSGRQFSNSRSEMNVSTLELGDSALYLCASSFRQGDEQYFGPGTRLTVT.

This clone was seen a few times. The chain couples TRBV30 to TRBJ1-5; a weak D match, TRBD1 (5 bases). Per the germline V gene, CDR1 is GTSNPN and CDR2 is SVGIG (reference sequence). CDR3 size: 16 residues. The V end lost 3 bases, the J end lost 0 bases, and 15 bases lay between the germline ends. The DNA of the CDR3 is TGTGCCTGGAGCTATGGGGCAGGGAATAGCAATCAGCCCCAGCATTTT. Its protein is CAWSYGAGNSNQPQHF.

This sequence joins TRBV4-3 and TRBJ2-2; 9 bases are a match to TRBD2. CDR3 length: 15 amino acids. J gave up 6 bases and V 3 bases, and 5 bases lay outside the gene matches. Germline CDR1 reads LGHNA; CDR2 reads YSLEER. The CDR3 here is CASSQGSGRSGELFF. CDR3 nucleotides: TGCGCCAGCAGCCAGGGGAGCGGGAGGTCCGGGGAGCTGTTTTTT.

In this sample, this clone turned up once. The J gene is TRBJ2-5, the V gene TRBV30, with no clear D. The J call may be in error: the DNA end matches TRBJ2-7 better. This CDR3 region has 14 residues. Germline CDR1 is GTSNPN and CDR2 is SVGIG (reference sequence). The CDR3 reads CAWSRPDIFYEQYF. The CDR3 nucleotides are TGTGCCTGGAGTAGACCCGACATCTTCTACGAGCAGTACTTC.

This chain uses TRBV7-2 with TRBJ1-4; 7 positions match TRBD1. CDR1 and CDR2 (germline): SGHTA, FQGNSA. This CDR3 has 15 amino acids. V lost 4 bases, J lost 3 bases, and 5 bases stayed unmatched. The CDR3 bases are TGTGCCAGCAGCTCGACAGGGAGCTCTAATGAAAAACTGTTTTTT. Protein product: CASSSTGSSNEKLFF. Variable domain in full (rest from reference TRBV7-2 and TRBJ1-4): GAGVSQSPSNKVTEKGKDVELRCDPISGHTALYWYRQSLGQGLEFLIYFQGNSAPDKSGLPSDRFSAERTGGSVSTLTIQRTQQEDSAVYLCASSSTGSSNEKLFFGSGTQLSVL.

The V gene is TRBV6-1, the J gene TRBJ2-7, with TRBD2 identical over 16 bases. The CDR3 is 15 amino acids. Trimming cost V 6 bases and J 7 bases; bases outside gene matches: 6. Germline V gene lookup returns CDR1 MNHNS and CDR2 SASEGT. The CDR3 is CASRGTSGRVGEQYF. The DNA for the CDR3 is TGTGCCAGCAGAGGGACTAGCGGGAGGGTAGGAGAGCAGTACTTC.

The chain's CDR3 is CASSRTPSSGSSYNEQFF. The CDR3 bases are TGCGCCAGCAGCCGCACCCCTAGTTCGGGAAGCTCCTACAATGAGCAGTTCTTC. The chain recombines TRBV4-3 with TRBJ2-1, with a weak D call TRBD2 (5 bases). The V end lost 4 bases, the J end lost 0 bases, and 19 bases lay between the germline ends. CDR3 size: 18 residues. Germline CDR1 and CDR2: LGHNA and YSLEER.

This chain connects TRBV6-5 to TRBJ2-3; 8 nucleotides agree with TRBD1. Germline-derived CDR1 and CDR2 are MNHEY and SVGAGI. The CDR3 consists of 14 residues. The V segment lost 5 bases and the J segment 2 bases; nucleotides outside the gene matches: 3. In DNA form, the CDR3 reads TGTGCCAGCAGTGGGGGACAGGTCACAGATACGCAGTATTTT. It specifies CASSGGQVTDTQYF.

The chain carries TRBV30 and TRBJ1-1; no firm D call. CDR3 length: 13 residues. The germline CDR1 and CDR2 sequences are GTSNPN and SVGIG (reference sequence). V was clipped by 0 bases and J by 2 bases, with 7 bases between them. Here the CDR3 reads CAWSVLINTEAFF. In DNA, the CDR3 is TGTGCCTGGAGTGTACTAATAAACACTGAAGCTTTCTTT.

The V gene is TRBV7-5, the J gene TRBJ2-7; the table's D gene call, TRBD1, was not cross checked with the DNA. TRBV7-5 is a documented pseudogene. The CDR3 length is 14 residues. CDR3 bases: TGTGCCAGAAGCTATCGGACAGATTTTTACGAGCAGTACTTC. Residues: CARSYRTDFYEQYF.

The chain is built from TRBV9 and TRBJ1-3; the D is unclear. CDR1 and CDR2 (germline): SGDLS, YYNGEE. This CDR3 is 15 amino acids long. V lost 2 bases and J lost 0, with 9 bases in between. CDR3 sequence: CASSVARGSGNTIYF. The CDR3 DNA reads TGTGCCAGCAGCGTTGCGCGGGGCTCTGGAAACACCATATATTTT. Variable domain in full (rest from reference TRBV9 and TRBJ1-3): DSGVTQTPKHLITATGQRVTLRCSPRSGDLSVYWYQQSLDQGLQFLIQYYNGEERAKGNILERFSAQQFPDLHSELNLSSLELGDSALYFCASSVARGSGNTIYFGEGSWLTVV.

J is TRBJ1-1 and V is TRBV29-1, with 10 bases lining up with TRBD1. CDR3 length: 16 residues. Looked up from germline, CDR1 is SQVTM and CDR2 is ANQGSEA. J was trimmed by 6 bases and V by 2 bases; bases with no gene match: 12. The CDR3 bases are TGCAGCGTTGAATTCGGGACAGGGGCTACATTGGCTGAAGCTTTCTTT. Protein sequence: CSVEFGTGATLAEAFF.

The gene calls are TRBV28 and TRBJ2-2, with 8 bases identical to TRBD1. Germline CDR1 and CDR2: MDHEN and SYDVKM. The CDR3 covers 16 residues. J lost 2 bases, V lost 3 bases, and 5 bases had no gene match. CDR3 sequence: CASSFSGQANTGELFF. CDR3 nucleotides: TGTGCCAGCAGTTTTTCGGGACAGGCCAACACCGGGGAGCTGTTTTTT.

This chain uses TRBV28 with TRBJ2-5, with D uncertain. Trimming stripped 3 bases from V and 2 bases from J, with 10 bases between. Germline V lookup: CDR1 MDHEN, CDR2 SYDVKM. The CDR3 has 14 amino acids. In DNA form, the CDR3 reads TGTGCCAGCAGTTTCGTTACAGCTCAAGAGACCCAGTACTTC. It codes for CASSFVTAQETQYF.

The chain has TRBV6-4 and TRBJ1-6; D is unclear. V was cut by 6 bases and J by 10 bases, with 13 bases left in between. The CDR3 has 13 residues. CDR1 is MRHNA and CDR2 is SNTAGT in the germline V gene. The CDR3 here is CASSSMEESPLHF. The CDR3 DNA is TGTGCCAGCAGCTCCATGGAGGAATCACCCCTCCACTTT.

This clone showed up just once. The DNA for the CDR3 is TGTGCCTGGCTAGCGGGAGGGCCAAGTACGCAGTATTTT. Protein product: CAWLAGGPSTQYF. The chain employs TRBV30 and TRBJ2-3; 12 bases are shared with TRBD2. V shed 5 bases and J 8 bases; nucleotides not matched to a gene: 5. The germline V gene has CDR1 GTSNPN and CDR2 SVGIG (reference sequence). The CDR3 spans 13 residues. The full variable domain, completed using reference TRBV30 and TRBJ2-3, is SQTIHQWPATLVQPVGSPLSLECTVEGTSNPNLYWYRQAAGRGLQLLFYSVGIGQISSEVPQNLSASRPQDRQFILSSKKLLLSDSGFYLCAWLAGGPSTQYFGPGTRLTVL.

The rearrangement uses TRBV5-1 and TRBJ1-1; 8 positions agree with TRBD1. This CDR3 has 15 residues. The trim removed 1 base at V and 4 bases at J, leaving 6 bases unmatched. CDR1 and CDR2 from the germline V gene are SGHRS and YFSETQ. The CDR3 loop is CASSLSTGGSTEAFF. CDR3 DNA sequence: TGCGCCAGCAGCTTGTCTACAGGGGGTAGCACTGAAGCTTTCTTT.

V usage is TRBV4-3 and J usage is TRBJ2-2, with D maybe TRBD1 (6 bases). CDR1 LGHNA and CDR2 YSLEER come from the germline V gene. V lost 1 base to trimming and J lost 4 bases, with 10 bases between them. This CDR3 has 15 amino acids. CDR3 sequence: CASSQVGASTGELFF. The CDR3 DNA is TGCGCCAGCAGCCAAGTGGGGGCCTCCACCGGGGAGCTGTTTTTT.

This clone was seen a handful of times. The chain links TRBV10-3 to TRBJ2-7, with TRBD1 matching 9 bases. After removal of 5 bases from V and 4 bases from J, the junction contained 6 bases not matched to a gene. The CDR3 contains 14 residues. CDR1 ENHRY and CDR2 SYGVKD come from the germline V gene. The CDR3 region has the DNA TGTGCCATCAGTCCCGGGACAGGGTCTTACGAGCAGTACTTC. Protein: CAISPGTGSYEQYF.